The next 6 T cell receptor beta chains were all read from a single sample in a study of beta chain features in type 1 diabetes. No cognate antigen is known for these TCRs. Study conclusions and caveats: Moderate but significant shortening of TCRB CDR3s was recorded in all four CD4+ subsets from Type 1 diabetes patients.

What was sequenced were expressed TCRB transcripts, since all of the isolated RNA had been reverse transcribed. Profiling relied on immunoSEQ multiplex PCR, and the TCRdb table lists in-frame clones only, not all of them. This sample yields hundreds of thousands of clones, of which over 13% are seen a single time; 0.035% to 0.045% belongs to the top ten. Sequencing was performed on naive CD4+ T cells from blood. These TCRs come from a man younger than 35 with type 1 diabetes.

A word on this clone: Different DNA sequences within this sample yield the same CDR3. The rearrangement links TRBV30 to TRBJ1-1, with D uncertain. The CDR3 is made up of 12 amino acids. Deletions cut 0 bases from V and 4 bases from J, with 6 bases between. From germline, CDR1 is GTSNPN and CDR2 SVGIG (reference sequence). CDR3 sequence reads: CAWSVARTEAFF. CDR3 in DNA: TGTGCCTGGAGTGTTGCCCGCACTGAAGCTTTCTTT.

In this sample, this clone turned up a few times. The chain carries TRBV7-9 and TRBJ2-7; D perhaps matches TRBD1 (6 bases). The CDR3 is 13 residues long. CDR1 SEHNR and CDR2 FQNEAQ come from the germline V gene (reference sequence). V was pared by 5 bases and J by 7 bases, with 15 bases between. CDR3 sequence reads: CASSLTQGQEQYF. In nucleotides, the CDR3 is TGTGCCAGCAGCCTAACCCAGGGGCAAGAGCAGTACTTC.

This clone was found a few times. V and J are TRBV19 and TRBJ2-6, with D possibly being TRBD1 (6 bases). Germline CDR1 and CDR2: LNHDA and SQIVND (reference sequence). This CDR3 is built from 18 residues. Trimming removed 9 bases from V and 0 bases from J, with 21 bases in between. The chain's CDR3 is CASFHSRQGPSGANVLTF. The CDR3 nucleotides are TGTGCCAGCTTCCACTCGCGCCAGGGGCCCTCTGGGGCCAACGTCCTGACTTTC.

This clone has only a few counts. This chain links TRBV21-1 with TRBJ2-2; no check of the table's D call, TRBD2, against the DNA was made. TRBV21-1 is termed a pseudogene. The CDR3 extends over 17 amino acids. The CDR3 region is CASRHLAGGPDTGELFF. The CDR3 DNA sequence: TGTGCCAGCAGGCACCTAGCGGGAGGGCCGGACACCGGGGAGCTGTTTTTT.

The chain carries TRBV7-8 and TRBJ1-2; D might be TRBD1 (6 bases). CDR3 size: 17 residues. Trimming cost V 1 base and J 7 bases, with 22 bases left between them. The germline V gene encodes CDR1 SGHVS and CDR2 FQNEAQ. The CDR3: CASSLVPVQGPLGGYTF. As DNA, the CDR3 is TGTGCCAGCAGCTTAGTCCCCGTCCAGGGGCCGTTGGGTGGCTACACCTTC.

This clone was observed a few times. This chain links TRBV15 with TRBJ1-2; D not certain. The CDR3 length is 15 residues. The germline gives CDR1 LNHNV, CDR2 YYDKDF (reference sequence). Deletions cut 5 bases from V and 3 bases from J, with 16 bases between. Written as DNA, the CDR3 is TGTGCCACCAGCGGAGGACTCCCTGGCCACTATGGCTACACCTTC. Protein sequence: CATSGGLPGHYGYTF. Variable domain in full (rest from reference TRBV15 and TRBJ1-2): DAMVIQNPRYQVTQFGKPVTLSCSQTLNHNVMYWYQQKSSQAPKLLFHYYDKDFNNEADTPDNFQSRRPNTSFCFLDIRSPGLGDTAMYLCATSGGLPGHYGYTFGSGTRLTVV.